One and the same sample provided the 29 T cell receptor beta chains below, sequenced in a study of blood T cell repertoires in COVID-19. Profiling relied on immunoSEQ multiplex PCR, and the TCRdb table lists in-frame clones only, not all of them. The sample has some 240,000 clones; roughly 87% are singletons. Sequences were obtained from peripheral blood. These receptors all stem from a man aged 60 to 69 who had recovered from COVID-19.

The J gene is TRBJ2-2, the V gene TRBV30; D uncertain. The CDR3 is 11 amino acids. V was cut by 5 bases and J by 4 bases, with 5 bases left in between. Looked up from germline, CDR1 is GTSNPN and CDR2 is SVGIG (reference sequence). As DNA, the CDR3 is TGTGCCTGGGACTCCACCGGGGAGCTGTTTTTT. It translates to CAWDSTGELFF. The full variable domain, completed using reference TRBV30 and TRBJ2-2, is SQTIHQWPATLVQPVGSPLSLECTVEGTSNPNLYWYRQAAGRGLQLLFYSVGIGQISSEVPQNLSASRPQDRQFILSSKKLLLSDSGFYLCAWDSTGELFFGEGSRLTVL.

Remarks on this clone: The identical CDR3 is also encoded by other nucleotide sequences in the sample. The V call is TRBV18, the J call TRBJ1-1; 8 bases match TRBD1. In germline, CDR1 is KGHSH, CDR2 LQKENI. The CDR3 runs 13 residues. V shed 6 bases, J shed 1 base, and the junction held 1 base outside the gene matches. CDR3 in DNA: TGTGCCAGCTCCGGACAGGGGAACACTGAAGCTTTCTTT. It is translated as CASSGQGNTEAFF.

Notes on this clone: Other DNA sequences within the sample encode an identical CDR3. This chain connects TRBV5-1 to TRBJ2-7; tentatively, D is TRBD2 (5 bases). The germline V and J ends were trimmed by 0 bases and 2 bases, with 6 bases remaining between them. The CDR3 is made up of 13 amino acids. Germline assignment: CDR1 SGHRS and CDR2 YFSETQ. This CDR3 is CASSLDGTYEQYF. The CDR3 DNA follows: TGCGCCAGCAGCTTGGACGGGACCTACGAGCAGTACTTC.

The rearrangement uses TRBV5-1 and TRBJ1-1; 8 nucleotides align to TRBD1. The CDR3 spans 15 residues. The V segment lost 4 bases and the J segment 0 bases; nucleotides outside the gene matches: 5. The germline gives CDR1 SGHRS, CDR2 YFSETQ. DNA for the CDR3: TGCGCCAGCAGCGACGGGACAGGTTTGAACACTGAAGCTTTCTTT. It specifies CASSDGTGLNTEAFF.

The rearrangement links TRBV6-6 to TRBJ2-2, with 9 bases aligning to TRBD2. Germline V CDR1 and CDR2: MNHNY, SVGAGI (reference sequence). This CDR3 is 15 amino acids long. J was trimmed by 4 bases and V by 6 bases; bases with no gene match: 6. The CDR3 loop reads CASRAGGPLTGELFF. The DNA of the CDR3 is TGTGCCAGCAGGGCGGGGGGGCCCCTCACCGGGGAGCTGTTTTTT.

Here the CDR3 reads CAISGSQAPTDTQYF. DNA of the CDR3: TGTGCCATCAGTGGGTCACAGGCCCCCACAGATACGCAGTATTTT. V is TRBV10-3 and J is TRBJ2-3; a possible D gene is TRBD1 (5 bases). CDR3 size: 15 residues. Trimming left V 4 bases short and J 2 bases short, with 13 bases between. The germline V gene encodes CDR1 ENHRY and CDR2 SYGVKD.

The chain is built from TRBV28 and TRBJ1-1; 7 bases are shared with TRBD1. Germline V gene data show CDR1 as MDHEN and CDR2 as SYDVKM. V was clipped by 7 bases and J by 1 base; unmatched bases: 6. The CDR3 totals 14 residues. CDR3 sequence reads: CASIRTGENTEAFF. In DNA form, the CDR3 reads TGTGCCAGCATCCGGACAGGAGAGAACACTGAAGCTTTCTTT.

This clone came up once. The CDR3 nucleotides read TGTGTCCACCACGGGGACAGAACCCCCTCTAGGGAGCAGTACTTC. Amino acid sequence: CVHHGDRTPSREQYF. The V call is TRBV24-1, the J call TRBJ2-7; 7 bases are a match to TRBD1. The germline V gene has CDR1 KGHDR and CDR2 SFDVKD. CDR3 size: 15 residues.

This clone was detected only once. The chain carries TRBV7-2 and TRBJ2-1; TRBD2 is a possible D gene (5 bases). Germline CDR1 reads SGHTA; CDR2 reads FQGNSA. The CDR3 sequence is 12 residues long. Trimming cost V 5 bases and J 5 bases, with 7 bases left between them. The CDR3 reads CASSRGNNEQFF. The CDR3 nucleotides are TGTGCCAGCAGCCGGGGTAACAATGAGCAGTTCTTC.

The V call is TRBV28, the J call TRBJ2-7, with 10 bases lining up with TRBD1. Trimming at V came to 11 bases and at J to 2 bases, leaving 9 bases not matched to a gene. The CDR3 runs 14 residues. Germline values: CDR1 MDHEN, CDR2 SYDVKM. The CDR3 DNA is TGTGCCTCCGCGGACAGGGGGGGAACCTACGAGCAGTACTTC. Its protein product is CASADRGGTYEQYF.

V gene TRBV5-1 combines with J gene TRBJ1-1; a weak D match, TRBD1 (5 bases). The germline CDR1 and CDR2 sequences are SGHRS and YFSETQ. CDR3 length equals 15 residues. V lost 0 bases, J lost 3 bases, and 12 bases lay in between. CDR3 bases: TGCGCCAGCAGCTTGGTTCGCCCAGGGTACACTGAAGCTTTCTTT. Its translation: CASSLVRPGYTEAFF.

This clone was observed a few times. The chain couples TRBV19 to TRBJ1-1; TRBD1 matches 7 bases. The germline gives CDR1 LNHDA, CDR2 SQIVND (reference sequence). The ends lost 6 bases at V and 2 bases at J; junction bases unmatched: 3. The CDR3 has 13 residues. This CDR3 reads CASRGTVNTEAFF. In nucleotides, the CDR3 is TGTGCCAGTAGGGGGACAGTAAACACTGAAGCTTTCTTT.

This rearrangement joins TRBV18 to TRBJ2-2; 7 bases agree with TRBD1. Germline V lookup: CDR1 KGHSH, CDR2 LQKENI. With V trimmed by 1 base and J by 0 bases, 2 bases remained unmatched. The CDR3 sequence is 16 residues long. The CDR3 reads CASSPLGTANTGELFF. CDR3 bases: TGTGCCAGCTCACCACTCGGGACAGCGAACACCGGGGAGCTGTTTTTT.

The chain joins TRBV30 to TRBJ2-1; weak D call: TRBD2 (5 bases). Between the trimmed V and J ends, which lost 6 bases and 8 bases, there was a span of 11 bases. The germline V gene has CDR1 GTSNPN and CDR2 SVGIG (reference sequence). The CDR3 is 11 residues long. The CDR3 nucleotides read TGTGCCTGTAAGCGGACGGATGAGCAGTTCTTC. It is translated as CACKRTDEQFF.

This clone has just one count. The chain recombines TRBV11-2 with TRBJ2-1, with 10 bases aligning to TRBD2. Germline V gene lookup returns CDR1 SGHAT and CDR2 FQNNGV. With 4 bases clipped from V and 13 bases from J, the junction kept 10 bases outside the gene matches. The CDR3 is made up of 14 amino acids. CDR3 coding DNA: TGTGCCAGCAGCTCCCCGACTAGCGGGTCTGATCAGTTCTTC. Its translation: CASSSPTSGSDQFF.

Worth noting for this clone: The sample contains more than one DNA sequence encoding this CDR3. J is TRBJ1-3 and V is TRBV18; no clear D gene. CDR1 KGHSH and CDR2 LQKENI come from the germline V gene. The CDR3 covers 14 residues. Trimming pared 2 bases from V and 0 bases from J, leaving 5 bases between. The chain's CDR3 is CASSPDSSGNTIYF. CDR3 bases: TGTGCCAGCTCACCAGACTCCTCTGGAAACACCATATATTTT.

The rearrangement links TRBV2 to TRBJ1-4; the D gene is possibly TRBD1 (5 bases). The CDR3 runs 15 residues. Germline V CDR1 and CDR2: SNHLY, FYNNEI. V shed 3 bases and J shed 8 bases, with 16 bases lying between them. The CDR3 nucleotides are TGTGCCAGCAGTGAGAGGAGCGGGGGAGGGGAAAAACTGTTTTTT. This codes for CASSERSGGGEKLFF.

The CDR3 DNA reads as TGTGCCAGCTCACCACCGGGACTAGCGTACGAGCAGTACTTC. Protein sequence: CASSPPGLAYEQYF. The chain joins TRBV18 to TRBJ2-7, with 10 bases matching TRBD2. The CDR3 consists of 14 residues. V was pared by 0 bases and J by 4 bases, with 0 bases of the junction left unmatched. CDR1 is KGHSH and CDR2 is LQKENI in the germline V gene.

V is TRBV30 and J is TRBJ2-1, with D perhaps TRBD2 (5 bases). Trimming removed 1 base from V and 0 bases from J, with 13 bases in between. The CDR3 sequence is 16 residues long. Germline lookup yields CDR1 GTSNPN and CDR2 SVGIG (reference sequence). DNA for the CDR3: TGTGCCTGGAGTGCGGGATTCCTAAGCTCCTACAATGAGCAGTTCTTC. It encodes CAWSAGFLSSYNEQFF. Looking up the rest from reference TRBV30 and TRBJ2-1 gives the full variable domain: SQTIHQWPATLVQPVGSPLSLECTVEGTSNPNLYWYRQAAGRGLQLLFYSVGIGQISSEVPQNLSASRPQDRQFILSSKKLLLSDSGFYLCAWSAGFLSSYNEQFFGPGTRLTVL.

CDR3 protein: CASSLVVSMGSWADTQYF. The CDR3 coding sequence is TGTGCCAGCAGCTTGGTGGTTTCAATGGGGAGCTGGGCAGATACGCAGTATTTT. V usage is TRBV5-6 and J usage is TRBJ2-3, with D possibly TRBD2 on 5 matching bases. CDR3 length: 18 amino acids. Trimming took 0 bases from V and 4 from J, leaving 21 bases between them. Germline V lookup: CDR1 SGHDT, CDR2 YYEEEE.

The CDR3, as DNA: TGCGCCAGCAGGAGCCGGGACAGGGGGCGGAGGGGCAATCAGCCCCAGCATTTT. This encodes CASRSRDRGRRGNQPQHF. This rearrangement joins TRBV23-1 to TRBJ1-5, with TRBD1 identical over 12 bases. TRBV23-1 is noted as an ORF with a role that remains uncertain. The CDR3 is 18 amino acids. The trim removed 6 bases at V and 2 bases at J, leaving 11 bases unmatched.

The rearrangement uses TRBV7-2 and TRBJ1-2; TRBD1 aligns across 12 bases. Germline V gene data show CDR1 as SGHTA and CDR2 as FQGNSA. This CDR3 has 15 amino acids. V trimming: 2 bases; J trimming: 7 bases; junction bases outside the gene matches: 5. The CDR3 region has the DNA TGTGCCAGCAGCTTAATGGGACAGGGGGCGAGTGGCTACACCTTC. It specifies CASSLMGQGASGYTF.

This chain links TRBV2 with TRBJ1-1; 9 positions agree with TRBD1. The CDR3 loop spans 14 amino acids. Germline V gives CDR1 SNHLY, CDR2 FYNNEI. J lost 6 bases, V lost 5 bases, and 7 bases had no gene match. The CDR3 nucleotides read TGTGCCAGCAGTCCGGGACAGGGAAGGCCTGAAGCTTTCTTT. Residues: CASSPGQGRPEAFF.

The chain has TRBV28 and TRBJ2-7; no definite D call. Germline values: CDR1 MDHEN, CDR2 SYDVKM. The CDR3 consists of 13 residues. CDR3 bases: TGTGCCAGCAGTTTGTTGAACTCCCACGAGCAGTACGTC. It translates to CASSLLNSHEQYV.

This clone was seen just once. The CDR3 DNA is TGCGCCAGCAGTCGGTCTGGGCGTCAGCCCCAGCATTTT. It translates to CASSRSGRQPQHF. The chain combines TRBV10-2 with TRBJ1-5; D not certain. Germline V gene data show CDR1 as WSHSY and CDR2 as SAAADI. V lost 5 bases to trimming and J lost 6 bases, with 11 bases between them. The CDR3 has 13 residues.

The chain employs TRBV29-1 and TRBJ1-1; D possibly corresponds to TRBD1 (5 bases). The germline CDR1 and CDR2 sequences are SQVTM and ANQGSEA. The CDR3 covers 14 residues. The germline V and J ends were trimmed by 6 bases and 3 bases, with 17 bases remaining between them. CDR3 loop: CSVDQGAGDTEAFF. The CDR3 DNA reads TGCAGCGTCGACCAGGGAGCGGGGGACACTGAAGCTTTCTTT. The variable domain in full, with the rest retrieved from reference TRBV29-1 and TRBJ1-1, is SAVISQKPSRDICQRGTSLTIQCQVDSQVTMMFWYRQQPGQSLTLIATANQGSEATYESGFVIDKFPISRPNLTFSTLTVSNMSPEDSSIYLCSVDQGAGDTEAFFGQGTRLTVV.

V usage is TRBV30 and J usage is TRBJ1-3, with 7 bases aligning to TRBD1. The CDR3 contains 14 residues. The germline V gene encodes CDR1 GTSNPN and CDR2 SVGIG (reference sequence). V lost 3 bases, J lost 5 bases, and 7 bases stayed unmatched. The chain's CDR3 is CAWRPQTGRNTIYF. The CDR3 nucleotides are TGTGCCTGGAGACCGCAGACAGGGAGAAACACCATATATTTT.

The J gene is TRBJ1-4, the V gene TRBV5-4; D may be TRBD1 (6 bases). Germline V gene lookup returns CDR1 SGHNT and CDR2 YYREEE (reference sequence). This CDR3 is built from 15 residues. Trimming pared 1 base from V and 5 bases from J, leaving 12 bases between. The CDR3 protein is CASSLTGSKNEKLFF. The CDR3 region has the DNA TGTGCCAGCAGCTTGACAGGGAGTAAAAATGAAAAACTGTTTTTT. The variable domain in full, with the rest retrieved from reference TRBV5-4 and TRBJ1-4, is ETGVTQSPTHLIKTRGQQVTLRCSSQSGHNTVSWYQQALGQGPQFIFQYYREEENGRGNFPPRFSGLQFPNYSSELNVNALELDDSALYLCASSLTGSKNEKLFFGSGTQLSVL.

This chain uses TRBV12-3 or TRBV12-4 with TRBJ1-1; D is undetermined. V was cut by 0 bases and J by 4 bases, with 6 bases left in between. There are 13 residues in the CDR3. The CDR3 spells CASSLARGTEAFF. The CDR3 nucleotides read TGTGCCAGCAGTTTAGCGCGAGGCACTGAAGCTTTCTTT.